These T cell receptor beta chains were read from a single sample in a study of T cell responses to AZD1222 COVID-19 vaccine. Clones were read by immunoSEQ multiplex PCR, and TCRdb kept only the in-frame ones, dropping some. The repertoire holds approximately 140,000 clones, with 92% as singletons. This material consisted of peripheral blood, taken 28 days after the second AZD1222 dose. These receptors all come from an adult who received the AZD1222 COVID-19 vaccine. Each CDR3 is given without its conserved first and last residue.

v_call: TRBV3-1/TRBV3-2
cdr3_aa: ASSQGLAESYEQY

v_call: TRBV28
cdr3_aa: ASGAGALSNQPQH

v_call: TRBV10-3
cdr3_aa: AISVQGATEAF

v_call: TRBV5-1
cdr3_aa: ASSLATANTEAF

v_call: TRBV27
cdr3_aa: ASSLSERSPLH

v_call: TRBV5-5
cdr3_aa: ASSLESGEQPQH

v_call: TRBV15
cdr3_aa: ATSSWTGTSDYEQY

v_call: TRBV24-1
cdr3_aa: ATSDAGLAGDTQY

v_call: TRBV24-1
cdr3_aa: ATSDVKGEAF

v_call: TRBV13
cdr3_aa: ASSPRTGPGTEAF

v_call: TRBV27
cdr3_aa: ASSLRGPNTEAF

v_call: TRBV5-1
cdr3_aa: ASSLEASRDYQETQY

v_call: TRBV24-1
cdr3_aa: ATSASNYEQY

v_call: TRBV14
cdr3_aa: ASRTTDRVYEQY

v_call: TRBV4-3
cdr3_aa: ASSQDFRGHEKLF

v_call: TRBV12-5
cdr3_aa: ASGQGQGGEKLF

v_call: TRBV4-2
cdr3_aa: ASSQELRGASNYGYT

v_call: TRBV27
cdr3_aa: ASSLLRGGYEQY

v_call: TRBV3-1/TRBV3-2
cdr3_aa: ASSHWQIGETQY

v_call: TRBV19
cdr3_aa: ASSNTGTEAYEQY

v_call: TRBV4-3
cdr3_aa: ASSQESGTGGEQY

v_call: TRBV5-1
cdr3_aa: ASRLSPSYNEQF

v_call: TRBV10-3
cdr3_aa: AIRTQTVAYEQY

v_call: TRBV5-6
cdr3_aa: ASSPPGGHERGYT

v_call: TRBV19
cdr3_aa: ASSPSARLAKNEQF

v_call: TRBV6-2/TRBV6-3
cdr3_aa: ASSTRTGGSGEAF

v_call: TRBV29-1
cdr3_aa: SVEMGASGNTIY

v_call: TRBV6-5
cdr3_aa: AGASGQGAEAF

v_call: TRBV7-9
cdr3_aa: ASSIAGGGHTEAF

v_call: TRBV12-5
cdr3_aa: ASAGGSYNEQF

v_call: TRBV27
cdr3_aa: ATSLAGGHNEQF

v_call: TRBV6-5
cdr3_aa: ASSSPPSVDTQY

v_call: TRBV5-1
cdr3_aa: ASSPGQGATEAF

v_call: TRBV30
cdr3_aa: AWSVRGLAGQETQY

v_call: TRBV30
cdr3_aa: ALQQGLSYEQY

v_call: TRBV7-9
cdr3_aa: ASSSRQLLKPEAF

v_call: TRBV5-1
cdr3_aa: ASSQMAGLEQY

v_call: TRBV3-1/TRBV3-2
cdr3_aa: ASRASDRGNTGELF

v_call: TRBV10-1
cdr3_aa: ATSSVRNTGELF

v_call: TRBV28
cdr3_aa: ASSPRKGAYGANVLT

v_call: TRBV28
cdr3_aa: ASSFEANYNEQF

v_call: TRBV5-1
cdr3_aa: ASSTGMNTEAF

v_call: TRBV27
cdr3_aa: ASSLSMPGRPPSGYT

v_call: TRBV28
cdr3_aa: ASRSTGYQPQH

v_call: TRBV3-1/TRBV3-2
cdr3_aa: ASSRGGSRTGELF

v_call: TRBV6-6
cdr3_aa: ASSYGIGLQPQH